This is a list of T cell receptor beta chains from one sample in a study of control samples from healthy donors and cancer patients. Repertoires were generated with immunoSEQ multiplex PCR, while TCRdb's copy carries only in-frame clones and drops some. This sample carries approximately 58,000 clones, approximately 87% of them seen once, and the ten largest clones take 9.5% to 15%. The sample taken for sequencing was PBMCs. The receptors derive from a woman aged 55-70 years with lung cancer. Each CDR3 is given with its conserved first and last residue. The order of the fields is V gene, clone size, J gene, D gene, CDR3 DNA, CDR3 protein. A D gene is named only where the DNA matches it firmly. The size of a clone is reported for some rows only, either as once, few or many, or as a class for expanded clones.

>TRBV2|.|TRBJ2-1|TRBD2
TGTGCCAGCAGTGACCCGCGGGAGGCTTACAATGAGCAGTTCTTC
CASSDPREAYNEQFF
>TRBV6-5|.|TRBJ1-6|.
TGTGCCAGCACCGTCGGGAATAATTCACCCCTCCACTTT
CASTVGNNSPLHF
>TRBV5-8|.|TRBJ1-5|.
TGTGCCAGCAGCTACTACCTTACCGGGACCCTAAATCAGCCCCAGCATTTT
CASSYYLTGTLNQPQHF
>TRBV9|.|TRBJ2-7|.
TGTGCCAGCAGCGTAGGCCAGGGAGCCGAGCAGTACTTC
CASSVGQGAEQYF
>TRBV19|.|TRBJ2-7|.
TGTGCCAGTAGTGGCGGGATCTACGAGCAGTACTTC
CASSGGIYEQYF
>TRBV28|once|TRBJ1-1|.
TGTGCCAGCAGTTTATGGCTCCGGGGGGCTGAAGCTTTCTTT
CASSLWLRGAEAFF
>TRBV11-2|.|TRBJ1-3|.
TGTGCCAGCAGCTTTGGGACCTCTGGAAACACCATATATTTT
CASSFGTSGNTIYF
>TRBV19|.|TRBJ2-7|TRBD1
TGTGCCAGTAGTTCCCGGGACACAGGGGTTCAAAGCGAGCAGTACTTC
CASSSRDTGVQSEQYF
>TRBV20-1|.|TRBJ1-6|.
TGCAGTGCTAGTCCGGAGGACGGTCCTCTAAGACCCCTCCACTTT
CSASPEDGPLRPLHF
>TRBV28|.|TRBJ2-7|TRBD2
TGTGCCAGCAGTCAAGGGACTAGCGGGAGCTACGAGCAGTACTTC
CASSQGTSGSYEQYF
>TRBV12-3/TRBV12-4|.|TRBJ2-7|.
TGTGCCAGCAGTCCGAGCTACGAGCAGTACTTC
CASSPSYEQYF
>TRBV7-8|.|TRBJ1-4|.
TGTGCCAGCAGCTCACTCGGGCCCCCCGGGGAAAAACTGTTTTTT
CASSSLGPPGEKLFF
>TRBV6-5|.|TRBJ1-2|.
TGTGCCAGCAGTAATGAGGGGCTTCGGATGGGTGGCTACACCTTC
CASSNEGLRMGGYTF
>TRBV5-1|.|TRBJ1-4|.
TGCGCCAGCAGGGGGGGGCGCTTACTAGGTGCTAATGAAAAACTGTTTTTT
CASRGGRLLGANEKLFF
>TRBV3-1/TRBV3-2|.|TRBJ1-5|.
TGTGCCAGCAGCCAGGCGACAGCCAGGACGCCCCAGCATTTT
CASSQATARTPQHF
>TRBV5-1|.|TRBJ2-2|TRBD2
TGCGCCAGCAGCTCCAGCCCTAGCGGGAGTTCTACCGGGGAGCTGTTTTTT
CASSSSPSGSSTGELFF
>TRBV6-6|.|TRBJ2-6|TRBD1
TGTGCCAGCAGTCCTAGGACAGGGCTCTATGGGGCCAACGTCCTGACTTTC
CASSPRTGLYGANVLTF
>TRBV2|.|TRBJ1-5|.
TGTGCCAGCAGTGAACAGGGGATTAGCAATCAGCCCCAGCATTTT
CASSEQGISNQPQHF
>TRBV4-1|.|TRBJ2-5|TRBD1
TGCGCCAGCAGCCAAGCCCCGGGACAGGGAAGGACCCAGTACTTC
CASSQAPGQGRTQYF
>TRBV6-5|.|TRBJ2-7|.
TGTGCCAGCATTAGAAGATCAGACTCCTACGAGCAGTACTTC
CASIRRSDSYEQYF
>TRBV9|.|TRBJ2-1|TRBD2
TGTGCCAGCAGCGTAGGGGGACTAGCGATCAATGAGCAGTTCTTC
CASSVGGLAINEQFF
>TRBV30|.|TRBJ2-1|TRBD2
TGTGCCTGGAAGGAAAGGACTAGCGGGAGAGTTTACAATGAGCAGTTCTTC
CAWKERTSGRVYNEQFF
>TRBV19|.|TRBJ1-1|.
TGTGCCAGTAGTATAGGGACAGTGAACACTGAAGCTTTCTTT
CASSIGTVNTEAFF
>TRBV6-1|.|TRBJ1-1|.
TGTGCCAGCAGTCCCCCAGGGGAAGAAGCTTTCTTT
CASSPPGEEAFF
>TRBV12-2|.|TRBJ2-5|.
TGTGCAAGTCGCTCCGAGGGGATTGAAGAGACCCAGTACTTC
CASRSEGIEETQYF
>TRBV30|.|TRBJ1-4|.
TGTGCCTGGAGTGTATCCCCTCAGGGACGTGAAAAACTGTTTTTT
CAWSVSPQGREKLFF
>TRBV9|.|TRBJ2-7|.
TGTGCCAGCAGCGTAGAATCCCGGGGGCCATCCTACGAGCAGTACTTC
CASSVESRGPSYEQYF
>TRBV28|.|TRBJ2-1|TRBD2
TGTGCCAGCGGTCAACTAGCGGGAGGGCCGATTCAGCAGTTCTTC
CASGQLAGGPIQQFF
>TRBV2|once|TRBJ1-5|.
TGTGCCAGCAGTGACAAGAACAATCAGCCCCAGCATTTT
CASSDKNNQPQHF
>TRBV2|.|TRBJ1-1|TRBD1
TGTGCCAGCAGTGGCGGGACAGGGCGCACTGAAGCTTTCTTT
CASSGGTGRTEAFF
>TRBV12-3/TRBV12-4|once|TRBJ2-5|.
TGTGCCAGCACCAAACAGAGACAAGAGACCCAGTACTTC
CASTKQRQETQYF
>TRBV5-1|few|TRBJ2-7|.
TGCGCCAGCAGCCCTCCTTCTTACGAGCAGTACTTC
CASSPPSYEQYF
>TRBV10-3|.|TRBJ1-1|TRBD1
TGTGCCATCAGTGAGCGAAGGGGACAGACTGAAGCTTTCTTT
CAISERRGQTEAFF
>TRBV11-2|.|TRBJ2-5|.
TGTGCCAGCAGCTTAGGGGCAGGGAATCAAGAGACCCAGTACTTC
CASSLGAGNQETQYF
>TRBV10-1|.|TRBJ1-1|.
TGCGCCAGCAGACAGGGTGAACAAACTGAAGCTTTCTTT
CASRQGEQTEAFF
>TRBV5-1|.|TRBJ2-7|.
TGCGCCAGCAGCTTGGAAGATTTTTCTTACGAGCAGTACTTC
CASSLEDFSYEQYF
>TRBV5-1|.|TRBJ2-4|.
TGCGCCAGCAGCCCCACACTTGGGAGCATTCAGTACTTC
CASSPTLGSIQYF
>TRBV28|.|TRBJ1-5|TRBD1
TGTGCCAGCAGGCGGGACAGATATAGCAATCAGCCCCAGCATTTT
CASRRDRYSNQPQHF
>TRBV2|.|TRBJ2-7|.
TGTGCCAGCAGTGAAATGGGCGAGCAGTACTTC
CASSEMGEQYF
>TRBV7-9|.|TRBJ1-1|.
TGTGCCAGCAGCTACGCCCTGAACACTGAAGCTTTCTTT
CASSYALNTEAFF
>TRBV3-1/TRBV3-2|.|TRBJ2-5|.
TGTGCCAGCAGCCAAGGTGGGACCCAGTACTTC
CASSQGGTQYF
>TRBV7-8|.|TRBJ1-1|.
TGTGCCAGCAGCTTAGTAGGGGGGGCTATGAACACTGAAGCTTTCTTT
CASSLVGGAMNTEAFF
>TRBV5-1|.|TRBJ2-7|.
TGCGCCAGCAGCTTGGCCTCGGGGCCTAGCTCCTACGAGCAGTACTTC
CASSLASGPSSYEQYF
>TRBV7-9|.|TRBJ2-7|.
TGTGCCAGCAGCCGGGACACCGTTCCCTACGAGCAGTACTTC
CASSRDTVPYEQYF
>TRBV7-2|.|TRBJ1-2|TRBD1
TGTGCCAGCAGCTCCCTGGACAGGAGAGGGGGCTACACCTTC
CASSSLDRRGGYTF
>TRBV3-1/TRBV3-2|.|TRBJ1-1|.
TGTGCCAGCAGTTCAAGTGGGAACACTGAAGCTTTCTTT
CASSSSGNTEAFF
>TRBV5-1|.|TRBJ2-5|.
TGCGCCAGCAGCTTGGGGGACGGGGCCTCGAGAGAGACCCAGTACTTC
CASSLGDGASRETQYF
>TRBV9|.|TRBJ2-7|TRBD2
TGTGCCAGCAGCCCCCAGGCGGGGGGCTCCTACGAGCAGTACTTC
CASSPQAGGSYEQYF
>TRBV7-6|.|TRBJ2-1|TRBD2
TGTGCCAGCAGCTTAGGTGCTAGCGGGGGGGTCGGTGAGCAGTTCTTC
CASSLGASGGVGEQFF
>TRBV4-2|.|TRBJ2-7|.
TGTGCCAGCAGCCAAGACATTAACAGATCCTACGAGCAGTACTTC
CASSQDINRSYEQYF
>TRBV19|.|TRBJ2-3|.
TGTGCCAGCGTCCCGGGCCGTGCTAGCACAGATACGCAGTATTTT
CASVPGRASTDTQYF
>TRBV4-2|.|TRBJ1-2|.
TGTGCCAGCAGCCAAGAAAATCAGGGAAGATATGGCTACACCTTC
CASSQENQGRYGYTF